The 9 T cell receptor beta chains listed next were all sequenced from one sample in a study of blood T cell repertoires in COVID-19. TCRdb keeps only in-frame clones here, not all; method: immunoSEQ multiplex PCR. The repertoire includes some 190,000 clones, about nine tenths of them detected once, and around 1.6% sits in the top ten. The specimen was peripheral blood. Source of these receptors: a man between 18 and 29 years old with active or convalescent COVID-19.

V usage is TRBV24-1 and J usage is TRBJ2-1, with a weak D call TRBD1 (5 bases). The CDR3 covers 19 residues. Per the germline V gene, CDR1 is KGHDR and CDR2 is SFDVKD. The V and J ends lost 4 bases and 4 bases respectively, with 25 bases between them. CDR3 in DNA: TGTGCCACCAGTGACCAGGACAAGGCTTTTGTCATCCGATACAATGAGCAGTTCTTC. Translating it yields CATSDQDKAFVIRYNEQFF.

V usage is TRBV29-1 and J usage is TRBJ2-3, with D possibly TRBD1 on 5 matching bases. Per germline, CDR1 SQVTM and CDR2 ANQGSEA. This CDR3 has 13 residues. V lost 7 bases and J 0 bases, leaving 11 bases between the germline ends. The CDR3 nucleotides are TGCAGCGGTAGACGGACAAGCACAGATACGCAGTATTTT. Amino acid sequence: CSGRRTSTDTQYF.

The CDR3 sequence: CASSYSKTQYF. The CDR3 nucleotides read TGTGCCAGCAGCTACTCGAAGACCCAGTACTTC. V usage is TRBV7-2 and J usage is TRBJ2-5, with unresolved D. This CDR3 comprises 11 residues. V was shortened by 4 bases and J by 6 bases, with 6 bases between the two germline ends. The germline CDR1 and CDR2 sequences are SGHTA and FQGNSA.

The J gene is TRBJ1-4, the V gene TRBV28, with D possibly TRBD1 on 5 matching bases. Looked up from germline, CDR1 is MDHEN and CDR2 is SYDVKM. V lost 2 bases and J lost 5, with 12 bases in between. The CDR3 spans 15 residues. The CDR3 loop reads CASSLNRGVNEKLFF. In nucleotides, the CDR3 is TGTGCCAGCAGTTTAAATCGGGGGGTGAATGAAAAACTGTTTTTT.

This clone was picked up a small number of times. V gene TRBV7-8 combines with J gene TRBJ2-4, with D perhaps TRBD1 (6 bases). CDR3 length: 14 amino acids. Germline lookup yields CDR1 SGHVS and CDR2 FQNEAQ. The V end was cut by 1 base, the J end by 7 bases, with 11 bases between. The DNA for the CDR3 is TGTGCCAGCAGCTTAGTACAGGGTGCGAACATTCAGTACTTC. As protein: CASSLVQGANIQYF.

The chain carries TRBV11-2 and TRBJ1-2; the D gene is possibly TRBD1 (5 bases). Germline CDR1 is SGHAT and CDR2 is FQNNGV. This CDR3 has 14 residues. The V end lost 5 bases, the J end lost 2 bases, and 12 bases lay between the germline ends. As DNA, the CDR3 is TGTGCCAGCAGCCTCGGGGGGGGAAACTATGGCTACACCTTC. Its translation is CASSLGGGNYGYTF.

The rearrangement uses TRBV16 and TRBJ2-7; D perhaps matches TRBD1 (6 bases). Germline-derived CDR1 and CDR2 are KGHSY and FQNENV. This CDR3 has 15 amino acids. V dropped 2 bases and J dropped 0 bases, with 11 bases sitting between them. The CDR3 sequence is CASSQGKGGSYEQYF. The CDR3 DNA follows: TGTGCCAGCAGCCAAGGAAAAGGGGGCTCCTACGAGCAGTACTTC.

The gene calls are TRBV19 and TRBJ2-1; 12 bases map to TRBD2. Per germline, CDR1 LNHDA and CDR2 SQIVND (reference sequence). V lost 11 bases and J lost 8; bases outside the gene matches: 10. The CDR3 has 14 residues. CDR3 DNA sequence: TGTGCCTCCAGTTCTAGCGGGAGGGGGGATGAGCAGTTCTTC. Protein sequence: CASSSSGRGDEQFF. The variable domain in full, completed from reference TRBV19 and TRBJ2-1, reads DGGITQSPKYLFRKEGQNVTLSCEQNLNHDAMYWYRQDPGQGLRLIYYSQIVNDFQKGDIAEGYSVSREKKESFPLTVTSAQKNPTAFYLCASSSSGRGDEQFFGPGTRLTVL.

The chain carries TRBV23-1 and TRBJ2-3; tentatively, D is TRBD2 (6 bases). TRBV23-1 has ORF status, its function being uncertain. CDR3 length: 19 amino acids. Trimming pared 4 bases from V and 0 bases from J, leaving 23 bases between. The CDR3 sequence is CASSRSTSAGVPSTDTQYF. The DNA of the CDR3 is TGCGCCAGCAGTCGCTCGACTTCAGCGGGTGTCCCTAGCACAGATACGCAGTATTTT.